Listed here are 14 T cell receptor beta chains from one sample, sequenced in a study of Graves' ophthalmopathy and Graves' hyperthyroidism. Amplification of TCR beta CDR3 regions used RNA transcripts. HTBI-primed RT-PCR formed the first round, and a multiplex PCR formed the second. Using its own MiXCR run on the multiplex PCR reads, TCRdb lists one record per CDR3 protein. The profile shows 150,000 or so distinct CDR3 sequences, 30% to 45% of them singletons. Input material: peripheral blood. These receptor sequences come from a woman in her forties with Graves' ophthalmopathy.

This clonotype was counted at least ten times. The J gene is TRBJ2-7, the V gene TRBV18; tentative D call: TRBD1 (6 bases). This CDR3 comprises 13 residues. Germline lookup yields CDR1 KGHSH and CDR2 LQKENI. The V end lost 2 bases, the J end lost 6 bases, and 11 bases lay between the germline ends. The CDR3 sequence: CASSPGQSIEQYF. In DNA, the CDR3 is TGTGCCAGCTCACCAGGACAGTCCATCGAGCAGTACTTC.

This clonotype was seen repeatedly, ten times or more. The chain joins TRBV7-2 to TRBJ2-2; D gene ambiguous. CDR1 is SGHTA, CDR2 FQGNSA, per germline. V lost 2 bases and J 4 bases, leaving 17 bases between the germline ends. CDR3 length: 17 amino acids. The CDR3 nucleotides read TGTGCCAGCAGCTTACGCCCCTCGAAGCGTAGCACCGGGGAGCTGTTTTTT. Its protein is CASSLRPSKRSTGELFF.

This clonotype has at least ten counts. The genes are TRBV6-5 and TRBJ2-2; no definite D call. The CDR3 extends over 14 amino acids. Germline V CDR1 and CDR2: MNHEY, SVGAGI. V lost 2 bases, J lost 3 bases, and 7 bases lay in between. The CDR3 region is CASSYLRDTGELFF. The CDR3 DNA reads TGTGCCAGCAGTTACCTCCGCGACACCGGGGAGCTGTTTTTT.

The chain joins TRBV11-2 to TRBJ1-1, with 7 bases fitting TRBD1. The V gene's germline CDR1 is SGHAT and CDR2 FQNNGV. V trimming: 3 bases; J trimming: 0 bases; junction bases outside the gene matches: 4. The CDR3 loop spans 15 amino acids. DNA for the CDR3: TGTGCCAGCAGCTTTCGACAGGGTTTGAACACTGAAGCTTTCTTT. Translated: CASSFRQGLNTEAFF. Complete variable domain (other parts from reference TRBV11-2 and TRBJ1-1): EAGVAQSPRYKIIEKRQSVAFWCNPISGHATLYWYQQILGQGPKLLIQFQNNGVVDDSQLPKDRFSAERLKGVDSTLKIQPAKLEDSAVYLCASSFRQGLNTEAFFGQGTRLTVV.

This clonotype was counted at least ten times. The CDR3 sequence is CAWSVLGGEFRYTF. In nucleotides, the CDR3 is TGTGCCTGGAGTGTACTGGGGGGCGAGTTTCGCTACACCTTC. V and J are TRBV30 and TRBJ1-2, with D possibly being TRBD1 (6 bases). The V end was cut by 0 bases, the J end by 9 bases, with 17 bases between. CDR3 length: 14 residues. Looked up from germline, CDR1 is GTSNPN and CDR2 is SVGIG (reference sequence).

This clonotype has only a few counts. The chain is built from TRBV19 and TRBJ1-2; 8 bases agree with TRBD1. The CDR3 length is 13 residues. CDR1 and CDR2 from the germline V gene are LNHDA and SQIVND (reference sequence). Germline trimming cut 10 bases from V and 4 bases from J; bases unmatched to any gene: 8. The CDR3, as DNA: TGTGCCACTTGGACAGGGTTTTTCTATGGCTACACCTTC. Its protein is CATWTGFFYGYTF. Supplemented by reference TRBV19 and TRBJ1-2, the full variable domain reads DGGITQSPKYLFRKEGQNVTLSCEQNLNHDAMYWYRQDPGQGLRLIYYSQIVNDFQKGDIAEGYSVSREKKESFPLTVTSAQKNPTAFYLCATWTGFFYGYTFGSGTRLTVV.

This chain joins TRBV6-1 and TRBJ2-7; maybe TRBD1 (6 bases). The CDR3 covers 14 residues. Trimming pared 8 bases from V and 5 bases from J, leaving 19 bases between. Germline lookup yields CDR1 MNHNS and CDR2 SASEGT. The CDR3 nucleotides read TGTGCCAGCCGAGTAAAACAGGGATCCCACGAGCAGTACTTC. It codes for CASRVKQGSHEQYF.

Many counts were recorded for this clonotype. The chain employs TRBV2 and TRBJ2-4; D possibly corresponds to TRBD1 (6 bases). Germline V CDR1 and CDR2: SNHLY, FYNNEI. The CDR3 totals 13 residues. The ends were cut back, 5 bases at V and 8 bases at J, with 13 bases in the middle. The CDR3 DNA is TGTGCCAGCAGTATAGGGACAATGGACATTCAGTACTTC. Amino acid sequence: CASSIGTMDIQYF. The full variable domain, its missing parts supplied by reference TRBV2 and TRBJ2-4, is EPEVTQTPSHQVTQMGQEVILRCVPISNHLYFYWYRQILGQKVEFLVSFYNNEISEKSEIFDDQFSVERPDGSNFTLKIRSTKLEDSAMYFCASSIGTMDIQYFGAGTRLSVL.

The chain employs TRBV6-1 and TRBJ2-6; unclear D gene. Trimming cost V 6 bases and J 4 bases, with 16 bases left between them. Germline loops: CDR1 MNHNS, CDR2 SASEGT. This CDR3 is 16 amino acids long. The CDR3 reads CASSAGRLSGANVLTF. CDR3 nucleotide sequence: TGTGCCAGCAGCGCAGGACGGCTCTCGGGGGCCAACGTCCTGACTTTC.

J is TRBJ2-7 and V is TRBV13; unclear D gene. V was cut by 5 bases and J by 2 bases, with 10 bases left in between. CDR3 length equals 13 residues. In germline, CDR1 is PRHDT, CDR2 FYEKMQ (reference sequence). DNA of the CDR3: TGTGCCAGCAGCAAGGACGGTACCTACGAGCAGTACTTC. Protein sequence: CASSKDGTYEQYF.

This clonotype has ten or more counts. CDR3 region: CATGQGSTGELFF. CDR3 bases: TGTGCCACCGGACAGGGGAGCACCGGGGAGCTGTTTTTT. V and J are TRBV24-1 and TRBJ2-2; 9 bases align to TRBD1. The CDR3 sequence is 13 residues long. The V and J ends lost 9 bases and 4 bases, in that order; junction bases with no gene match: 2. CDR1 is KGHDR and CDR2 is SFDVKD in the germline V gene.

The chain carries TRBV6-1 and TRBJ2-5, with TRBD2 matching 10 bases. J was trimmed by 4 bases and V by 1 base; bases with no gene match: 6. Germline CDR1 is MNHNS and CDR2 is SASEGT. The CDR3 spans 16 residues. The CDR3 DNA follows: TGTGCCAGCAGTGAAGAGAATAGCGGGGGGTCAGAGACCCAGTACTTC. It translates to CASSEENSGGSETQYF.

This clonotype was picked up many times. The V and J genes are TRBV2 and TRBJ2-7; D could derive from TRBD1 or TRBD2 (5 bases each). Germline V gives CDR1 SNHLY, CDR2 FYNNEI. This CDR3 spans 15 amino acids. Trimming left V 6 bases short and J 3 bases short, with 18 bases between. This chain's CDR3 is CASRSGTSMFYEQYF. CDR3 bases: TGTGCCAGCAGGTCAGGGACCAGCATGTTCTACGAGCAGTACTTC. Looking up the rest from reference TRBV2 and TRBJ2-7 gives the full variable domain: EPEVTQTPSHQVTQMGQEVILRCVPISNHLYFYWYRQILGQKVEFLVSFYNNEISEKSEIFDDQFSVERPDGSNFTLKIRSTKLEDSAMYFCASRSGTSMFYEQYFGPGTRLTVT.

This clonotype was counted many times. The rearrangement joins TRBV24-1 to TRBJ1-5; the D gene is possibly TRBD1 (5 bases). V was cut by 2 bases and J by 10 bases, with 8 bases left in between. This CDR3 is 12 amino acids long. CDR1 KGHDR and CDR2 SFDVKD come from the germline V gene. The CDR3 sequence is CATSDSGGPQHF. CDR3 sequence (DNA): TGTGCCACCAGTGATTCGGGGGGACCCCAGCATTTT.